A single sample gave rise to the 16 T cell receptor beta chains below, sequenced in a study of cytomegalovirus exposure and HLA in healthy donors. PCR involved 60 Vbeta and 13 Jbeta primers. The repertoire was sequenced with immunoSEQ multiplex PCR; TCRdb's copy has only in-frame clones and lacks some. The sample includes hundreds of thousands of clones, 60% to 80% of them seen just once. The sequenced material came from PBMCs. The receptor set was obtained from a male donor in good health and CMV-seronegative.

The chain recombines TRBV6-7 with TRBJ2-5; tentatively, D is TRBD2 (5 bases). The tail of the sequence fits TRBJ2-7 better, so the J call may be wrong. TRBV6-7 carries the ORF label, with uncertain function. This CDR3 comprises 15 residues. DNA of the CDR3: TGTGCCAGCAGTGACGGACTTCATAATTCCTACGAGCAGTACTTC. This translates into CASSDGLHNSYEQYF.

In this sample, this clone turned up a few times. The chain joins TRBV2 to TRBJ1-5, with 9 bases lining up with TRBD1. V lost 8 bases to trimming and J lost 0 bases; unmatched junction nucleotides: 11. Per the germline V gene, CDR1 is SNHLY and CDR2 is FYNNEI. The CDR3 is made up of 17 amino acids. The CDR3 DNA sequence: TGTGCCAGCCTGGACAGGGGAGGATTTTATAGCAATCAGCCCCAGCATTTT. As protein: CASLDRGGFYSNQPQHF.

The chain has TRBV5-1 and TRBJ1-1, with D uncertain. Looked up from germline, CDR1 is SGHRS and CDR2 is YFSETQ. Trimming removed 1 base at V and 7 bases at J, with 5 bases between. CDR3 size: 11 residues. The CDR3 DNA follows: TGCGCCAGCAGCTTGAACGGTGAAGCTTTCTTT. This translates into CASSLNGEAFF.

With respect to this clone: The sample contains more than one DNA sequence encoding this CDR3. The DNA for the CDR3 is TGTGCCAGCTCACCACCTCTAGCGGGAGTGTTCTCTGGGGCCAACGTCCTGACTTTC. As protein: CASSPPLAGVFSGANVLTF. The rearrangement links TRBV18 to TRBJ2-6, with 10 bases fitting TRBD2. There are 19 residues in the CDR3. Germline trimming cut 0 bases from V and 0 bases from J; bases unmatched to any gene: 5. Germline V gene sequence: CDR1 KGHSH, CDR2 LQKENI.

Regarding this clone: The sample contains more than one DNA sequence encoding this CDR3. The V and J genes are TRBV13 and TRBJ2-3; TRBD2 is a possible D gene (6 bases). The ends were cut back, 6 bases at V and 7 bases at J, with 20 bases in the middle. CDR1 and CDR2 from the germline V gene are PRHDT and FYEKMQ (reference sequence). The CDR3 has 15 amino acids. The CDR3 nucleotides read TGTGCCAGCAGACTAGGGACTGACGGAATCAATACGCAGTATTTT. Amino acids: CASRLGTDGINTQYF. Looking up the rest from reference TRBV13 and TRBJ2-3 gives the full variable domain: AAGVIQSPRHLIKEKRETATLKCYPIPRHDTVYWYQQGPGQDPQFLISFYEKMQSDKGSIPDRFSAQQFSDYHSELNMSSLELGDSALYFCASRLGTDGINTQYFGPGTRLTVL.

V usage is TRBV28 and J usage is TRBJ1-4; D is possibly TRBD1 (5 bases). The CDR3 covers 13 residues. Germline assignment: CDR1 MDHEN and CDR2 SYDVKM. V was pared by 4 bases and J by 5 bases, with 8 bases between. As DNA, the CDR3 is TGTGCCAGCAGTTGGGGGGGGAATGAAAAACTGTTTTTT. It codes for CASSWGGNEKLFF.

The chain employs TRBV27 and TRBJ1-4; a possible D gene is TRBD1 (5 bases). CDR3 length: 17 residues. Germline V gives CDR1 MNHEY, CDR2 SMNVEV (reference sequence). Between the trimmed V and J ends, which lost 3 bases and 3 bases, there was a span of 17 bases. CDR3 protein: CASSFDSSMTSNEKLFF. CDR3 in DNA: TGTGCCAGCAGTTTCGACAGCTCGATGACCTCTAATGAAAAACTGTTTTTT.

The chain employs TRBV7-9 and TRBJ1-4, with a tentative D call TRBD1 (5 bases). The length of the CDR3 is 16 residues. Trimming removed 5 bases from V and 2 bases from J, with 15 bases in between. CDR1 is SEHNR and CDR2 is FQNEAQ in the germline V gene (reference sequence). This chain's CDR3 is CASSPRGGETNEKLFF. The CDR3 DNA reads as TGTGCCAGCAGCCCTCGGGGGGGTGAGACTAATGAAAAACTGTTTTTT. Drawing the rest from reference TRBV7-9 and TRBJ1-4, the complete variable domain is DTGVSQNPRHKITKRGQNVTFRCDPISEHNRLYWYRQTLGQGPEFLTYFQNEAQLEKSRLLSDRFSAERPKGSFSTLEIQRTEQGDSAMYLCASSPRGGETNEKLFFGSGTQLSVL.

The rearrangement uses TRBV2 and TRBJ2-1, with D possibly being TRBD1 (6 bases). The CDR3 length is 12 residues. V dropped 1 base and J dropped 15 bases, with 13 bases sitting between them. CDR1 and CDR2 from the germline V gene are SNHLY and FYNNEI. For the CDR3, the DNA is TGTGCCAGCAGTGAAGGAGACAGGACCCCGTTCTTC. It translates to CASSEGDRTPFF.

CDR3 amino acids: CARSLTGENSLAKNIQYF. CDR3 bases: TGTGCCAGAAGCTTAACCGGGGAAAACTCTCTAGCCAAAAACATTCAGTACTTC. This chain uses TRBV5-3 with TRBJ2-4, with TRBD2 as a possible D gene (5 bases). TRBV5-3 qualifies as an ORF whose function is uncertain. The V end was cut by 2 bases, the J end by 0 bases, with 18 bases between. This CDR3 region has 18 residues.

The sample holds one count of this clone. The chain is built from TRBV9 and TRBJ2-1, with 15 bases identical to TRBD2. Germline loops: CDR1 SGDLS, CDR2 YYNGEE. The CDR3 has 20 residues. The V gene end was trimmed by 0 bases and the J gene end by 8 bases; junction bases not matched to a gene: 15. For the CDR3, the DNA is TGTGCCAGCAGCGTAGGGACTAGCGGGAGGGCCGAGGGGAGGTACGATGAGCAGTTCTTC. It is translated as CASSVGTSGRAEGRYDEQFF.

The V and J genes are TRBV15 and TRBJ2-7; 7 bases line up with TRBD2. Germline trimming cut 0 bases from V and 0 bases from J; bases unmatched to any gene: 2. The germline V gene has CDR1 LNHNV and CDR2 YYDKDF (reference sequence). This CDR3 has 15 residues. The CDR3 loop is CATSREGGSSYEQYF. CDR3 sequence (DNA): TGTGCCACCAGCAGAGAGGGGGGGAGCTCCTACGAGCAGTACTTC.

The V and J genes are TRBV13 and TRBJ2-7; unclear D gene. The CDR3 loop spans 13 amino acids. The germline V and J ends were trimmed by 1 base and 1 base, with 5 bases remaining between them. Per the germline V gene, CDR1 is PRHDT and CDR2 is FYEKMQ (reference sequence). This CDR3 is CASSLEQSYEQYF. CDR3 DNA: TGTGCCAGCAGCTTAGAACAGTCCTACGAGCAGTACTTC.

Worth noting for this clone: Within the sample, other DNA sequences also encode this same CDR3. Here the CDR3 DNA reads TGTGCCAGCTCACCGGGGAGCTCCTACGAGCAGTACTTC. Translating it yields CASSPGSSYEQYF. The V and J genes are TRBV18 and TRBJ2-7; the D gene is possibly TRBD2 (5 bases). The CDR3 totals 13 residues. V was trimmed by 3 bases and J by 0 bases, leaving 6 bases between them. The germline gives CDR1 KGHSH, CDR2 LQKENI. Full variable domain (missing parts from reference TRBV18 and TRBJ2-7): NAGVMQNPRHLVRRRGQEARLRCSPMKGHSHVYWYRQLPEEGLKFMVYLQKENIIDESGMPKERFSAEFPKEGPSILRIQQVVRGDSAAYFCASSPGSSYEQYFGPGTRLTVT.

The CDR3 region is CASSHRQSNTGELFF. The CDR3 nucleotides are TGTGCCAGCAGTCACAGGCAGTCGAACACCGGGGAGCTGTTTTTT. V usage is TRBV28 and J usage is TRBJ2-2, with D possibly being TRBD1 (5 bases). Germline lookup yields CDR1 MDHEN and CDR2 SYDVKM. The CDR3 runs 15 residues. V gave up 5 bases and J gave up 0 bases, with 10 bases separating them.

As for this clone: The sample has other DNA sequences that encode this CDR3 too. CDR3 in DNA: TGTGCCAGCAGTATAACAGGGGAAGCCGGAAACACCATATATTTT. Encoded protein: CASSITGEAGNTIYF. This chain connects TRBV6-1 to TRBJ1-3, with TRBD1 matching over 7 bases. Germline CDR1 and CDR2: MNHNS and SASEGT. This CDR3 comprises 15 residues. Trimming cost V 5 bases and J 4 bases; bases outside gene matches: 8.